This entry is about one T cell receptor beta chain. Its antigen is not identified. Patients with uncontrolled infections, other autoimmune diseases, pregnancy or lactation were excluded. PBMCs were obtained from 7.5 to 10 ml fresh peripheral blood. Germline CDR1 MNHEY, CDR2 SMNVEV (reference sequence). The V gene lost 5 bases and the J gene lost 5 bases, with 15 bases spanning the gap. The CDR3 is made up of 14 amino acids. TCR beta CDR3 region amplification was performed from RNA transcripts. Researchers ran a first-round RT-PCR on the TCR CDR3 using the HTBI primer set. Each CDR3 protein gets one entry after TCRdb re-called the multiplex PCR reads with MiXCR. The sample includes around 600,000 distinct CDR3 sequences, about 16% of them seen just once. The data originate from a study of T cells in Graves' hyperthyroidism and ophthalmopathy. Findings of the study overall: In simple terms, a model built on 13 V-J features told ophthalmopathy apart from stable hyperthyroidism. Most clonotypes that expanded in the thyroid above 0.001 also showed up in blood.

The source is a woman aged 35 to 49 with Graves' ophthalmopathy. This chain joins TRBV27 and TRBJ2-5; D gene uncertain. Sequenced: blood. CDR3 nucleotides: TGTGCCAGCAGTAAGACCGGCTCCGTGGAGACCCAGTACTTC. It translates to CASSKTGSVETQYF.